The T cell receptor (beta chain) under discussion was sequenced for a study of blood T cell repertoires in COVID-19. Categorization into cohorts depended on clinical history that participants reported. The study recruited exposed participants who had met a COVID-19 case within 2 weeks before entry. Trimming removed 4 bases at V and 5 bases at J, with 11 bases between. The CDR3 sequence is 13 residues long. CDR1 LNHDA and CDR2 SQIVND come from the germline V gene (reference sequence). Original data processing: Scientists estimated how many nucleated cells there were by amplifying reference gene primers. Clones were sequenced by immunoSEQ multiplex PCR, and TCRdb holds only the in-frame ones, with some missing. The DNA gave D and trimming, while V, J and clone size come from that table. Of nearly 250,000 clones in the sample, 90% were seen once.

V is TRBV19 and J is TRBJ1-1; weak D call: TRBD1 (6 bases). The specimen sequenced was PBMCs or T cells enriched from blood (not recorded which). The TCR originated in a man between 50 and 59 years old who had been exposed to COVID-19. CDR3 in amino acids: CASSRDKFTEAFF. CDR3 bases: TGTGCCAGTAGTAGGGACAAATTTACTGAAGCTTTCTTT. Using reference TRBV19 and TRBJ1-1 for the parts outside the CDR3, the full variable domain is DGGITQSPKYLFRKEGQNVTLSCEQNLNHDAMYWYRQDPGQGLRLIYYSQIVNDFQKGDIAEGYSVSREKKESFPLTVTSAQKNPTAFYLCASSRDKFTEAFFGQGTRLTVV.